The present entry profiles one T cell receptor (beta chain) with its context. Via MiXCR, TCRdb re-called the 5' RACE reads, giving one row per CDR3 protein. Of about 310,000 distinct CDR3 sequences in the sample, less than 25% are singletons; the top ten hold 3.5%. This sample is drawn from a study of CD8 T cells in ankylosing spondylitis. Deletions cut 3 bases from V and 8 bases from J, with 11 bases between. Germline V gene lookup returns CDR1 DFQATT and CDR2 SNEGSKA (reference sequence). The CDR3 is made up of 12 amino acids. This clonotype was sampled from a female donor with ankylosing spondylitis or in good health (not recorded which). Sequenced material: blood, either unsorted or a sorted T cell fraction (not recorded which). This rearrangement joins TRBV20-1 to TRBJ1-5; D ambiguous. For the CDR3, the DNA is TGCAGTGCTAGTCATTCTTCGGAGCCCCAGCATTTT. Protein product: CSASHSSEPQHF.